These 24 T cell receptor beta chains were all obtained from the same sample, sequenced in a study of T cell changes during pregnancy in multiple sclerosis. The data were produced by immunoSEQ multiplex PCR, yet TCRdb's version contains in-frame clones alone and is incomplete. The sample includes fewer than 35,000 clones, 90% of them seen just once. The sequences come from CD4+ T cells from peripheral blood mononuclear cells, collected in the second trimester of pregnancy. The receptors derive from a female donor in good health, enrolled as a control in a pregnancy study.

The chain employs TRBV4-2 and TRBJ1-4; TRBD1 might be the D (5 bases). Deletions cut 4 bases from V and 8 bases from J, with 20 bases between. Germline values: CDR1 LGHNA, CDR2 YNFKEQ. This CDR3 region has 16 residues. CDR3 in amino acids: CASSPALSGPGEKLFF. CDR3 bases: TGTGCCAGCAGCCCGGCGCTTAGCGGGCCAGGGGAAAAACTGTTTTTT.

The rearrangement links TRBV2 to TRBJ1-1; 8 bases are a match to TRBD1. Germline V lookup: CDR1 SNHLY, CDR2 FYNNEI. There are 13 residues in the CDR3. The V and J ends lost 11 bases and 1 base, in that order; junction bases with no gene match: 6. The CDR3 loop is CAGGQGPNTEAFF. CDR3 nucleotides: TGTGCCGGTGGACAGGGACCGAACACTGAAGCTTTCTTT.

The sample holds one count of this clone. V gene TRBV12-5 combines with J gene TRBJ2-1; TRBD2 agrees at 7 bases. The germline gives CDR1 LGHNT, CDR2 FRNRAP. The CDR3 sequence is 12 residues long. V trimming: 7 bases; J trimming: 8 bases; junction bases outside the gene matches: 5. This CDR3 is CASALAADEQFF. CDR3 in DNA: TGTGCTAGTGCCCTAGCGGCTGATGAGCAGTTCTTC.

This sequence joins TRBV19 and TRBJ1-3, with a tentative D call TRBD1 (6 bases). V was clipped by 5 bases and J by 14 bases, with 13 bases between them. The CDR3 loop spans 11 amino acids. The V gene's germline CDR1 is LNHDA and CDR2 SQIVND (reference sequence). CDR3 nucleotides: TGTGCCAGTAGTGGATCAGGGGTCCTATATTTT. Protein sequence: CASSGSGVLYF.

This chain joins TRBV30 and TRBJ1-5; possible D gene TRBD1, 5 bases. This CDR3 comprises 13 residues. Trimming removed 7 bases from V and 3 bases from J, with 13 bases in between. CDR1 is GTSNPN and CDR2 is SVGIG in the germline V gene (reference sequence). CDR3 sequence: CAFLKGHNQPQHF. The CDR3 nucleotides read TGTGCCTTCCTCAAAGGACACAATCAGCCCCAGCATTTT.

This chain connects TRBV27 to TRBJ1-2; D not certain. V lost 6 bases and J 3 bases, leaving 20 bases between the germline ends. Per the germline V gene, CDR1 is MNHEY and CDR2 is SMNVEV (reference sequence). There are 16 residues in the CDR3. The CDR3 nucleotides are TGTGCCAGCAGCGGAGCTCGGGGTTGGGTCCACTATGGCTACACCTTC. This translates into CASSGARGWVHYGYTF.

The chain links TRBV19 to TRBJ2-7; D is undetermined. Germline V gene lookup returns CDR1 LNHDA and CDR2 SQIVND (reference sequence). There are 15 residues in the CDR3. V dropped 3 bases and J dropped 3 bases, with 15 bases sitting between them. The CDR3 coding sequence is TGTGCCAGTAGTATTAAGTCTCAGGCCTACTACGAGCAGTACTTC. Its protein is CASSIKSQAYYEQYF. The full variable domain, completed using reference TRBV19 and TRBJ2-7, is DGGITQSPKYLFRKEGQNVTLSCEQNLNHDAMYWYRQDPGQGLRLIYYSQIVNDFQKGDIAEGYSVSREKKESFPLTVTSAQKNPTAFYLCASSIKSQAYYEQYFGPGTRLTVT.

This clone was detected once. The chain employs TRBV10-3 and TRBJ2-7; 8 bases line up with TRBD2. The CDR3 is made up of 14 amino acids. CDR1 and CDR2 from the germline V gene are ENHRY and SYGVKD. The V segment lost 7 bases and the J segment 5 bases; nucleotides outside the gene matches: 10. CDR3 region: CAITVSGGANEQYF. The CDR3 DNA is TGTGCCATCACGGTTTCGGGGGGGGCAAACGAGCAGTACTTC.

V usage is TRBV7-6 and J usage is TRBJ2-1, with TRBD2 matching over 14 bases. The junction had 5 bases not matched to a gene; V was cut back by 11 bases and J by 5 bases. The germline V gene has CDR1 SGHVS and CDR2 FNYEAQ. The CDR3 length is 14 residues. The chain's CDR3 is CAVRTSGRNNEQFF. Here the CDR3 DNA reads TGTGCCGTTCGGACTAGCGGGAGGAACAATGAGCAGTTCTTC.

The chain combines TRBV5-1 with TRBJ2-1; weak D call: TRBD1 (6 bases). V was trimmed by 0 bases and J by 6 bases, leaving 10 bases between them. The CDR3 contains 14 residues. Germline loops: CDR1 SGHRS, CDR2 YFSETQ. The CDR3 DNA reads as TGCGCCAGCAGCTTGGCAGGGGCTTCCAATGAGCAGTTCTTC. Its protein is CASSLAGASNEQFF.

The chain carries TRBV5-1 and TRBJ2-3, with D possibly being TRBD2 (7 bases). The V gene's germline CDR1 is SGHRS and CDR2 YFSETQ. This CDR3 has 16 amino acids. V was cut by 4 bases and J by 1 base, with 16 bases left in between. The CDR3 loop reads CASSPRAGHRTDTQYF. CDR3 DNA sequence: TGCGCCAGCAGCCCCCGAGCGGGACATCGCACAGATACGCAGTATTTT.

This clone was observed a handful of times. V usage is TRBV4-3 and J usage is TRBJ2-1; 7 positions match TRBD1. Trimming at V came to 0 bases and at J to 5 bases, leaving 4 bases not matched to a gene. This CDR3 has 15 amino acids. In germline, CDR1 is LGHNA, CDR2 YSLEER. CDR3 amino acids: CASSQEGQGDNEQFF. Written as DNA, the CDR3 is TGCGCCAGCAGCCAAGAAGGGCAGGGGGACAATGAGCAGTTCTTC.

The chain is built from TRBV10-3 and TRBJ1-1; 7 positions match TRBD1. The CDR3 length is 16 residues. Germline CDR1 is ENHRY and CDR2 is SYGVKD. V gave up 4 bases and J gave up 1 base; unmatched junction bases: 9. This chain's CDR3 is CAISGSQGSGNTEAFF. As DNA, the CDR3 is TGTGCCATCAGTGGGTCACAGGGGAGCGGGAACACTGAAGCTTTCTTT.

The V call is TRBV29-1, the J call TRBJ2-3; 9 nucleotides line up with TRBD2. V lost 3 bases, J lost 2 bases, and 6 bases stayed unmatched. Germline CDR1 and CDR2: SQVTM and ANQGSEA. This CDR3 is built from 15 residues. This CDR3 reads CSVDFAGGPTDTQYF. CDR3 DNA sequence: TGCAGCGTTGATTTCGCGGGAGGGCCCACAGATACGCAGTATTTT.

This sequence joins TRBV6-5 and TRBJ2-1; TRBD2 might be the D (5 bases). Germline values: CDR1 MNHEY, CDR2 SVGAGI. V gave up 4 bases and J gave up 15 bases, with 13 bases separating them. This CDR3 has 11 residues. CDR3 region: CASSSGSARFF. The CDR3 DNA is TGTGCCAGCAGTTCGGGGTCAGCTCGGTTCTTC.

The chain is built from TRBV30 and TRBJ1-3; tentatively, D is TRBD1 (5 bases). This CDR3 is built from 18 residues. Trimming pared 4 bases from V and 0 bases from J, leaving 22 bases between. The germline gives CDR1 GTSNPN, CDR2 SVGIG (reference sequence). In nucleotides, the CDR3 is TGTGCCTGGACCGGACAAAGATTCGCACAACTCTCTGGAAACACCATATATTTT. Residues: CAWTGQRFAQLSGNTIYF.

The chain uses TRBV4-1 and TRBJ1-1, with 9 positions matching TRBD1. Germline V gives CDR1 MGHRA, CDR2 YSYEKL. CDR3 size: 16 residues. Unmatched junction bases numbered 10, after V lost 4 bases and J lost 4 bases. The CDR3, as DNA: TGCGCCAGCAGCCGGGGACAGGGAATCAGGTCCACTGAAGCTTTCTTT. As protein: CASSRGQGIRSTEAFF.

This chain links TRBV7-9 with TRBJ1-4; the match to TRBD1 covers 8 bases. After removal of 5 bases from V and 5 bases from J, the junction contained 7 bases not matched to a gene. The CDR3 length is 15 residues. The germline CDR1 and CDR2 sequences are SEHNR and FQNEAQ (reference sequence). Here the CDR3 DNA reads TGTGCCAGCAGCACCGACCGGACAGGGAATGAAAAACTGTTTTTT. Residues: CASSTDRTGNEKLFF.

The V gene is TRBV7-9, the J gene TRBJ1-6; a possible D gene is TRBD1 (5 bases). Germline V gives CDR1 SEHNR, CDR2 FQNEAQ (reference sequence). The CDR3 is 17 residues long. V lost 1 base to trimming and J lost 5 bases, with 15 bases between them. CDR3 nucleotide sequence: TGTGCCAGCAGCTTAGTCGATCCCTGGGGCGATAATTCACCCCTCCACTTT. This codes for CASSLVDPWGDNSPLHF.

The V call is TRBV6-6, the J call TRBJ1-2; 9 positions agree with TRBD1. In germline, CDR1 is MNHNY, CDR2 SVGAGI (reference sequence). J lost 7 bases, V lost 4 bases, and 7 bases had no gene match. The length of the CDR3 is 14 residues. CDR3 coding DNA: TGTGCCAGCAGTTCCGGGACAGGGATTCGTGGCTACACCTTC. Translation gives CASSSGTGIRGYTF.

The chain is built from TRBV4-2 and TRBJ2-2, with 9 bases matching TRBD1. Trimming cost V 0 bases and J 6 bases; bases outside gene matches: 5. The CDR3 has 16 amino acids. Per germline, CDR1 LGHNA and CDR2 YNFKEQ. CDR3 sequence reads: CASSQDYRGPAGELFF. CDR3 DNA: TGTGCCAGCAGCCAAGATTACAGGGGGCCCGCCGGGGAGCTGTTTTTT.

The chain combines TRBV10-3 with TRBJ1-5; TRBD1 aligns across 9 bases. V lost 3 bases to trimming and J lost 7 bases; unmatched junction nucleotides: 7. CDR1 and CDR2 (germline): ENHRY, SYGVKD. CDR3 length equals 15 residues. In DNA, the CDR3 is TGTGCCATCAGTGACCCGACAGGGGGGAGACAGCCCCAGCATTTT. Translating it yields CAISDPTGGRQPQHF.

The chain recombines TRBV28 with TRBJ1-3; no reliable D call. This CDR3 region has 16 residues. Trimming removed 3 bases from V and 0 bases from J, with 12 bases in between. Looked up from germline, CDR1 is MDHEN and CDR2 is SYDVKM. The CDR3 is CASSFPPITSGNTIYF. DNA for the CDR3: TGTGCCAGCAGTTTCCCTCCTATTACCTCTGGAAACACCATATATTTT.

The chain has TRBV18 and TRBJ1-3; D is uncertain. Between the trimmed V and J ends, which lost 0 bases and 3 bases, there was a span of 9 bases. This CDR3 comprises 15 residues. Germline assignment: CDR1 KGHSH and CDR2 LQKENI. DNA for the CDR3: TGTGCCAGCTCACCACCGGGCAGAATTGGAAACACCATATATTTT. Protein: CASSPPGRIGNTIYF.